This passage covers 30 T cell receptor beta chains from one sample sequenced in a study of OX40 agonist ivuxolimab in advanced cancers. The table came from immunoSEQ multiplex PCR; TCRdb's copy has only in-frame clones and leaves some out. The data hold 60,000 to 85,000 clones, with 94% observed a single time. The source material was CD4+ or CD8+ T cells sorted from blood, sampled in a trial of the OX40 agonist ivuxolimab. The source is an adult with an advanced solid tumor such as melanoma, head and neck, liver or kidney cancer.

The chain joins TRBV11-2 to TRBJ1-1; maybe TRBD1 (6 bases). CDR3 length: 16 residues. Trimming left V 2 bases short and J 0 bases short, with 13 bases between. Germline CDR1 and CDR2: SGHAT and FQNNGV. CDR3 sequence (DNA): TGTGCCAGCAGCTTAAGTTCAGGGGCCATGAACACTGAAGCTTTCTTT. Residues: CASSLSSGAMNTEAFF. The full variable domain, completed using reference TRBV11-2 and TRBJ1-1, is EAGVAQSPRYKIIEKRQSVAFWCNPISGHATLYWYQQILGQGPKLLIQFQNNGVVDDSQLPKDRFSAERLKGVDSTLKIQPAKLEDSAVYLCASSLSSGAMNTEAFFGQGTRLTVV.

This chain links TRBV27 with TRBJ2-7; 8 bases match TRBD2. The CDR3 spans 17 residues. The ends lost 4 bases at V and 4 bases at J; junction bases unmatched: 15. Germline V CDR1 and CDR2: MNHEY, SMNVEV (reference sequence). The CDR3 sequence is CASSSPEVAGLIYEQYF. DNA of the CDR3: TGTGCCAGCAGTTCCCCCGAAGTAGCGGGACTTATTTACGAGCAGTACTTC.

V gene TRBV7-8 combines with J gene TRBJ1-2; D is ambiguous. The CDR3 has 14 residues. CDR1 and CDR2 (germline): SGHVS, FQNEAQ. V was trimmed by 1 base and J by 3 bases, leaving 9 bases between them. CDR3 bases: TGTGCCAGCAGCTTAGACCTGATTGACTATGGCTACACCTTC. This translates into CASSLDLIDYGYTF. Complete variable domain (other parts from reference TRBV7-8 and TRBJ1-2): GAGVSQSPRYKVAKRGQDVALRCDPISGHVSLFWYQQALGQGPEFLTYFQNEAQLDKSGLPSDRFFAERPEGSVSTLKIQRTQQEDSAVYLCASSLDLIDYGYTFGSGTRLTVV.

The chain is built from TRBV7-2 and TRBJ2-1; D perhaps matches TRBD2 (6 bases). The CDR3 has 13 amino acids. CDR1 and CDR2 (germline): SGHTA, FQGNSA. V was trimmed by 3 bases and J by 3 bases, leaving 6 bases between them. The CDR3 is CASSLRGYNEQFF. DNA for the CDR3: TGTGCCAGCAGCTTGCGGGGCTACAATGAGCAGTTCTTC. Filled out from reference TRBV7-2 and TRBJ2-1, the complete variable domain reads GAGVSQSPSNKVTEKGKDVELRCDPISGHTALYWYRQSLGQGLEFLIYFQGNSAPDKSGLPSDRFSAERTGGSVSTLTIQRTQQEDSAVYLCASSLRGYNEQFFGPGTRLTVL.

This chain connects TRBV4-3 to TRBJ2-3; possible D gene TRBD1, 6 bases. This CDR3 is built from 16 residues. Trimming took 0 bases from V and 5 from J, leaving 15 bases between them. Per the germline V gene, CDR1 is LGHNA and CDR2 is YSLEER. The CDR3 here is CASSQDKTGRGDTQYF. As DNA, the CDR3 is TGCGCCAGCAGCCAAGATAAAACAGGGCGAGGAGATACGCAGTATTTT.

There are a few counts of this clone. This chain connects TRBV4-1 to TRBJ1-5; D is unclear. Germline V lookup: CDR1 MGHRA, CDR2 YSYEKL. The CDR3 is made up of 15 amino acids. V gave up 0 bases and J gave up 2 bases, with 8 bases separating them. CDR3 sequence reads: CASSQEGRGNQPQHF. DNA for the CDR3: TGCGCCAGCAGCCAAGAGGGAAGGGGCAATCAGCCCCAGCATTTT.

This chain connects TRBV11-1 to TRBJ1-1, with 9 bases matching TRBD1. The trim removed 5 bases at V and 0 bases at J, leaving 4 bases unmatched. The length of the CDR3 is 15 residues. Germline loops: CDR1 SGHAT, CDR2 FQDESV (reference sequence). The CDR3 region is CASSPRTGVNTEAFF. In DNA, the CDR3 is TGTGCCAGCAGCCCAAGGACAGGGGTGAACACTGAAGCTTTCTTT.

This clone was found a few times. The chain carries TRBV7-9 and TRBJ1-2; 7 nucleotides align to TRBD1. The CDR3 totals 12 residues. In germline, CDR1 is SEHNR, CDR2 FQNEAQ (reference sequence). V lost 1 base to trimming and J lost 12 bases; unmatched junction nucleotides: 5. This CDR3 reads CASSLVRDSHTF. The DNA of the CDR3 is TGTGCCAGCAGCTTAGTTAGGGACAGCCACACCTTC.

The chain couples TRBV7-9 to TRBJ2-7; 7 bases map to TRBD1. This CDR3 is 15 amino acids long. Trimming took 4 bases from V and 2 from J; bases not matched to a gene: 8. Germline CDR1 is SEHNR and CDR2 is FQNEAQ (reference sequence). The CDR3 sequence is CASSSNRGRAYEQYF. The CDR3 coding sequence is TGTGCCAGCAGCTCAAACAGGGGCCGAGCCTACGAGCAGTACTTC.

The chain couples TRBV4-3 to TRBJ1-2; D is unclear. The V end lost 0 bases, the J end lost 4 bases, and 9 bases lay between the germline ends. Per germline, CDR1 LGHNA and CDR2 YSLEER. The CDR3 contains 14 residues. The chain's CDR3 is CASSQEVARYGYTF. Written as DNA, the CDR3 is TGCGCCAGCAGCCAAGAAGTGGCCCGCTATGGCTACACCTTC.

Note on this clone: The same CDR3 can be traced to other DNA sequences in this sample. V is TRBV4-3 and J is TRBJ1-6, with D perhaps TRBD1 (6 bases). CDR3 size: 16 residues. V lost 6 bases and J 6 bases, leaving 18 bases between the germline ends. From germline, CDR1 is LGHNA and CDR2 YSLEER. The CDR3 region is CASSAGVSELNSPLHF. The CDR3 coding sequence is TGCGCCAGCAGTGCAGGGGTTTCCGAACTTAATTCACCCCTCCACTTT.

This rearrangement joins TRBV5-1 to TRBJ2-7, with D tentatively TRBD1 or TRBD2 (5 bases each). This CDR3 spans 12 amino acids. The V gene lost 5 bases and the J gene lost 4 bases, with 10 bases spanning the gap. Germline CDR1 and CDR2: SGHRS and YFSETQ. CDR3 residues: CASRGETYEQYF. For the CDR3, the DNA is TGCGCCAGCAGGGGGGAAACGTACGAGCAGTACTTC.

Only one count was recorded for this clone. This chain connects TRBV6-6 to TRBJ1-4, with a tentative D call TRBD1 (5 bases). CDR1 and CDR2 from the germline V gene are MNHNY and SVGAGI (reference sequence). The V gene lost 5 bases and the J gene lost 5 bases, with 12 bases spanning the gap. This CDR3 spans 14 amino acids. CDR3 region: CASSPGPKNEKLFF. DNA of the CDR3: TGTGCCAGCAGTCCGGGACCCAAAAATGAAAAACTGTTTTTT.

The genes are TRBV4-1 and TRBJ2-7; 9 positions match TRBD1. The CDR3 extends over 16 amino acids. Germline CDR1 reads MGHRA; CDR2 reads YSYEKL. Trimming cost V 0 bases and J 4 bases; bases outside gene matches: 7. This CDR3 reads CASSQETGQGMYEQYF. The CDR3 DNA reads as TGCGCCAGCAGCCAAGAAACGGGACAGGGTATGTACGAGCAGTACTTC.

The gene calls are TRBV7-9 and TRBJ2-1, with D perhaps being TRBD1 or TRBD2 (5 bases each). Trimming stripped 5 bases from V and 7 bases from J, with 9 bases between. This CDR3 contains 12 residues. Germline CDR1 and CDR2: SEHNR and FQNEAQ (reference sequence). In DNA, the CDR3 is TGTGCCAGCAGCGTGGGACCAAATGAGCAGTTCTTC. It is translated as CASSVGPNEQFF.

This clone was seen only once. J is TRBJ2-2 and V is TRBV7-6, with 7 bases aligning to TRBD2. Looked up from germline, CDR1 is SGHVS and CDR2 is FNYEAQ. V dropped 0 bases and J dropped 7; count of bases not matched to a gene: 11. The CDR3 has 17 amino acids. The CDR3 DNA sequence: TGTGCCAGCAGCTTAGCTCGTTCCAGCGGGATAGTCGGGGAGCTGTTTTTT. Protein product: CASSLARSSGIVGELFF.

The chain is built from TRBV7-6 and TRBJ2-3; D possibly matches TRBD1 or TRBD2 (6 bases each). V lost 3 bases to trimming and J lost 6 bases, with 28 bases between them. CDR1 is SGHVS, CDR2 FNYEAQ, per germline. This CDR3 has 19 amino acids. CDR3 protein: CASSFPKHASTGAKDTQYF. The CDR3 DNA follows: TGTGCCAGCAGCTTCCCAAAGCACGCCTCAACGGGGGCCAAGGATACGCAGTATTTT.

This chain connects TRBV7-9 to TRBJ2-1, with 11 bases fitting TRBD2. The CDR3 runs to 15 residues. CDR1 is SEHNR, CDR2 FQNEAQ, per germline (reference sequence). V dropped 5 bases and J dropped 8; count of bases not matched to a gene: 8. The CDR3 region has the DNA TGTGCCAGCAGCGACACTAGCGGGAGTGGGGATGAGCAGTTCTTC. It translates to CASSDTSGSGDEQFF. Using reference TRBV7-9 and TRBJ2-1 for the parts outside the CDR3, the full variable domain is DTGVSQNPRHKITKRGQNVTFRCDPISEHNRLYWYRQTLGQGPEFLTYFQNEAQLEKSRLLSDRFSAERPKGSFSTLEIQRTEQGDSAMYLCASSDTSGSGDEQFFGPGTRLTVL.

V and J are TRBV4-3 and TRBJ2-5; 8 nucleotides align to TRBD2. J was trimmed by 1 base and V by 1 base; bases with no gene match: 5. CDR3 length: 16 residues. CDR1 LGHNA and CDR2 YSLEER come from the germline V gene. CDR3: CASSQGAGGFQETQYF. The CDR3 DNA sequence: TGCGCCAGCAGCCAAGGGGCGGGGGGTTTCCAAGAGACCCAGTACTTC.

V usage is TRBV6-5 and J usage is TRBJ1-1; TRBD1 agrees at 7 bases. The junction had 8 bases not matched to a gene; V was cut back by 5 bases and J by 5 bases. Germline CDR1 MNHEY, CDR2 SVGAGI. This CDR3 has 14 residues. The CDR3 reads CASSPRQGWTEAFF. The CDR3 nucleotides are TGTGCCAGCAGTCCGCGACAGGGATGGACTGAAGCTTTCTTT.

This clone was counted between two and nine times. The V call is TRBV11-2, the J call TRBJ2-4; D tentatively reads TRBD1 or TRBD2 (5 bases each). V shed 3 bases and J shed 6 bases, with 12 bases lying between them. Germline V gives CDR1 SGHAT, CDR2 FQNNGV. This CDR3 is 14 amino acids long. CDR3 nucleotide sequence: TGTGCCAGCAGCTTCGAAGGGGACGGAAACATTCAGTACTTC. Residues: CASSFEGDGNIQYF.

This clone appeared once. The CDR3: CASSDRAGNTIYF. CDR3 nucleotide sequence: TGTGCCAGCTCAGACAGGGCAGGAAACACCATATATTTT. This chain uses TRBV6-1 with TRBJ1-3; 7 bases are a match to TRBD1. Per germline, CDR1 MNHNS and CDR2 SASEGT. The V segment lost 8 bases and the J segment 4 bases; nucleotides outside the gene matches: 5. The CDR3 spans 13 residues.

V and J are TRBV19 and TRBJ2-7, with TRBD1 as a possible D gene (6 bases). Germline V lookup: CDR1 LNHDA, CDR2 SQIVND (reference sequence). V was cut by 3 bases and J by 3 bases, with 9 bases left in between. The CDR3 has 13 residues. The CDR3 sequence is CASSIGDIYEQYF. CDR3 sequence (DNA): TGTGCCAGTAGTATCGGGGACATCTACGAGCAGTACTTC. Full variable domain (remainder filled in from reference TRBV19 and TRBJ2-7): DGGITQSPKYLFRKEGQNVTLSCEQNLNHDAMYWYRQDPGQGLRLIYYSQIVNDFQKGDIAEGYSVSREKKESFPLTVTSAQKNPTAFYLCASSIGDIYEQYFGPGTRLTVT.

The rearrangement links TRBV9 to TRBJ1-3; TRBD1 matches 7 bases. The germline gives CDR1 SGDLS, CDR2 YYNGEE. With 4 bases clipped from V and 2 bases from J, the junction kept 12 bases outside the gene matches. The CDR3 sequence is 17 residues long. The CDR3 DNA reads as TGTGCCAGCAGCCCCCGGGTGACAGGGTATGCTGGAAACACCATATATTTT. As protein: CASSPRVTGYAGNTIYF.

The chain couples TRBV27 to TRBJ2-7, with 9 bases fitting TRBD1. This CDR3 has 15 residues. V was clipped by 7 bases and J by 2 bases; unmatched bases: 9. CDR1 and CDR2 (germline): MNHEY, SMNVEV (reference sequence). CDR3 amino acids: CASIGTGTFPYEQYF. The CDR3 DNA reads TGTGCCAGCATAGGGACAGGGACCTTCCCCTACGAGCAGTACTTC.

V gene TRBV2 combines with J gene TRBJ2-3, with D unclear. CDR3 length: 16 residues. The V gene lost 0 bases and the J gene lost 3 bases, with 13 bases spanning the gap. Germline CDR1 reads SNHLY; CDR2 reads FYNNEI. The CDR3 nucleotides read TGTGCCAGCAGTGAAGCGGCAGCCCGAATAACAGATACGCAGTATTTT. This translates into CASSEAAARITDTQYF.

Of note for this clone: An end of the junction does not agree with germline; a read error may underlie this. Other DNA sequences from this sample encode an identical CDR3 as well. The chain links TRBV27 to TRBJ1-2; D unclear. The germline CDR1 and CDR2 sequences are MNHEY and SMNVEV (reference sequence). CDR3 length: 15 residues. The CDR3: CASSSGGMANYGYTF. The CDR3 region has the DNA TGTGCTAGCAGTTCCGGAGGAATGGCGAACTATGGCTACACCTTC.

This clone was detected only once. The chain couples TRBV14 to TRBJ1-1; possible D gene TRBD1, 5 bases. Germline V gives CDR1 SGHDN, CDR2 FVKESK. The V gene lost 5 bases and the J gene lost 7 bases, with 14 bases spanning the gap. There are 13 residues in the CDR3. CDR3 in amino acids: CASSSLGGVEAFF. Written as DNA, the CDR3 is TGTGCCAGCAGCTCCCTTGGGGGGGTTGAAGCTTTCTTT. The whole variable domain, filled in from reference TRBV14 and TRBJ1-1, reads EAGVTQFPSHSVIEKGQTVTLRCDPISGHDNLYWYRRVMGKEIKFLLHFVKESKQDESGMPNNRFLAERTGGTYSTLKVQPAELEDSGVYFCASSSLGGVEAFFGQGTRLTVV.

Regarding this clone: Within the sample, other DNA sequences also encode this same CDR3. The rearrangement joins TRBV7-9 to TRBJ2-7; a possible D gene is TRBD2 (5 bases). The CDR3 totals 11 residues. Germline V gene data show CDR1 as SEHNR and CDR2 as FQNEAQ (reference sequence). V lost 5 bases, J lost 4 bases, and 6 bases lay in between. The CDR3 is CASSPGYEQYF. The CDR3 coding sequence is TGTGCCAGCAGCCCGGGATACGAGCAGTACTTC.

The CDR3 DNA sequence: TGTGCCAGCAGTTTAGGGGGTGACACTGAAGCTTTCTTT. It yields the protein CASSLGGDTEAFF. This chain uses TRBV27 with TRBJ1-1, with a possible D match to TRBD1 (5 bases). This CDR3 contains 13 residues. CDR1 and CDR2 (germline): MNHEY, SMNVEV (reference sequence). V was trimmed by 2 bases and J by 3 bases, leaving 7 bases between them.